This entry lists 4 T cell receptor beta chains sequenced from one sample in a study of cytomegalovirus exposure and HLA in healthy donors. Primers included in the PCR were 60 Vbeta and 13 Jbeta primers. Clones were sequenced by immunoSEQ multiplex PCR, and TCRdb holds only the in-frame ones, with some missing. The data show 150,000 to 200,000 clones, 65% to 80% seen once. Sequencing used PBMCs. Every receptor here comes from a man aged 18 to 30 in good health and CMV-seropositive.

This clone was observed a handful of times. The genes are TRBV5-1 and TRBJ1-1, with D possibly matching TRBD1 (6 bases). Trimming took off 1 base at V and 2 bases at J, with 18 bases between the two ends. Germline V gene data show CDR1 as SGHRS and CDR2 as YFSETQ. This CDR3 region has 17 residues. This chain's CDR3 is CASSLSTVQGINTEAFF. The DNA for the CDR3 is TGCGCCAGCAGCTTGAGTACGGTTCAGGGGATAAACACTGAAGCTTTCTTT.

The chain uses TRBV27 and TRBJ2-7, with 9 bases aligning to TRBD1. The J segment lost 6 bases and the V segment lost 5 bases, leaving 2 bases of the junction unmatched. This CDR3 region has 12 residues. Germline values: CDR1 MNHEY, CDR2 SMNVEV (reference sequence). CDR3 residues: CASSVTGGEQYV. CDR3 bases: TGTGCCAGCAGTGTGACAGGGGGCGAGCAGTACGTC.

The chain joins TRBV11-3 to TRBJ1-1, with D perhaps matching TRBD1 (5 bases). The CDR3 sequence is 15 residues long. V lost 2 bases to trimming and J lost 4 bases, with 14 bases between them. Germline V CDR1 and CDR2: SGHNT, YENEEA. Here the CDR3 DNA reads TGTGCCAGCAGCTTATTCACTCAAGGGGCCACTGAAGCTTTCTTT. Its protein is CASSLFTQGATEAFF.

The gene calls are TRBV5-1 and TRBJ2-5; possibly TRBD2 for D (5 bases). V was shortened by 1 base and J by 4 bases, with 14 bases between the two germline ends. This CDR3 contains 15 residues. Germline V gene sequence: CDR1 SGHRS, CDR2 YFSETQ. The CDR3 bases are TGCGCCAGCAGCTTGTCAACCCCTAGCTCAGAGACCCAGTACTTC. This translates into CASSLSTPSSETQYF.